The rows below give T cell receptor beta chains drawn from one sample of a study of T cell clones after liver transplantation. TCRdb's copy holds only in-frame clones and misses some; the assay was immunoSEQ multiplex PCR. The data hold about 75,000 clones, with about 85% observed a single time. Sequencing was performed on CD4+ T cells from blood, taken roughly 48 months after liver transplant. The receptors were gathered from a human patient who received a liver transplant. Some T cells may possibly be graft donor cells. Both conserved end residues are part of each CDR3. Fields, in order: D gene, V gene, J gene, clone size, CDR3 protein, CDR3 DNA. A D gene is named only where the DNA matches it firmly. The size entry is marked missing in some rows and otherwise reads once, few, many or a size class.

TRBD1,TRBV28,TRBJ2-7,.,CASSLTGQNEQYF,TGTGCCAGCAGTTTGACAGGGCAAAACGAGCAGTACTTC
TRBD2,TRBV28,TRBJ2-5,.,CASSERDGQETQYF,TGTGCCAGCAGTGAGCGGGACGGCCAAGAGACCCAGTACTTC
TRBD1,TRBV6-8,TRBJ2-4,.,CASIHRQGKLAKNIQYF,TGTGCCAGCATCCATAGACAGGGCAAACTAGCCAAAAACATTCAGTACTTC
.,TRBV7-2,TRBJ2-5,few,CASTRQQETQYF,TGTGCCAGCACAAGACAACAAGAGACCCAGTACTTC
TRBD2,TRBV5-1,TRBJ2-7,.,CASSLRTSGRAVTYEQYF,TGCGCCAGCAGCTTGAGAACTAGCGGGAGGGCGGTGACCTACGAGCAGTACTTC
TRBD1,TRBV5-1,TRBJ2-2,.,CASSSQGAGTGELFF,TGCGCCAGCAGCTCACAGGGGGCGGGCACCGGGGAGCTGTTTTTT
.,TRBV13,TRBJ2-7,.,CASSTRQTYEQYF,TGTGCCAGCAGCACGCGACAGACCTACGAGCAGTACTTC
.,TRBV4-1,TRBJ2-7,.,CASSQETATYEQYF,TGCGCCAGCAGCCAAGAAACGGCTACCTACGAGCAGTACTTC
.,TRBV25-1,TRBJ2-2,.,CASQALGSDTGELFF,TGTGCCAGCCAAGCCTTGGGGTCAGACACCGGGGAGCTGTTTTTT
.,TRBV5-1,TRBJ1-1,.,CASSLVGGNTEAFF,TGCGCCAGCAGCTTGGTCGGGGGAAACACTGAAGCTTTCTTT
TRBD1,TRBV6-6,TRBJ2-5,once,CASRGTGKQETQYF,TGTGCCAGCAGGGGGACAGGGAAACAAGAGACCCAGTACTTC
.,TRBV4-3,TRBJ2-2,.,CASSQDPRATGELFF,TGCGCCAGCAGCCAAGATCCCAGAGCTACCGGGGAGCTGTTTTTT
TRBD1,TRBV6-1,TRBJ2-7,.,CASSSGTDLLEQYF,TGTGCCAGCAGTTCCGGGACAGACCTCTTGGAGCAGTACTTC
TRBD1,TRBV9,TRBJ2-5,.,CASSITGTGGWETQYF,TGTGCCAGCAGCATTACCGGGACAGGGGGCTGGGAGACCCAGTACTTC